This TCR beta chain was identified in a study of T cell changes during pregnancy in multiple sclerosis. Using immunoSEQ multiplex PCR, the repertoire was profiled, and TCRdb retains in-frame clones only, with some absent. Of about 51,000 clones in the sample, 80% to 95% were seen once. Comment on this clone: Other DNA sequences in the sample encode the same CDR3.

In germline, CDR1 is KGHSH, CDR2 LQKENI. CDR3 length: 13 amino acids. Trimming shortened V by 0 bases and J by 6 bases, and 7 bases separated the two germline ends. V gene TRBV18 combines with J gene TRBJ2-3; D might be TRBD2 (6 bases). The material sequenced was CD4+ T cells from peripheral blood mononuclear cells, taken in the third trimester of pregnancy. The receptor was isolated from a female donor with multiple sclerosis, enrolled in a pregnancy study. CDR3 sequence (DNA): TGTGCCAGCTCACCACCGGGGACTGATACGCAGTATTTT. Translating gives CASSPPGTDTQYF.